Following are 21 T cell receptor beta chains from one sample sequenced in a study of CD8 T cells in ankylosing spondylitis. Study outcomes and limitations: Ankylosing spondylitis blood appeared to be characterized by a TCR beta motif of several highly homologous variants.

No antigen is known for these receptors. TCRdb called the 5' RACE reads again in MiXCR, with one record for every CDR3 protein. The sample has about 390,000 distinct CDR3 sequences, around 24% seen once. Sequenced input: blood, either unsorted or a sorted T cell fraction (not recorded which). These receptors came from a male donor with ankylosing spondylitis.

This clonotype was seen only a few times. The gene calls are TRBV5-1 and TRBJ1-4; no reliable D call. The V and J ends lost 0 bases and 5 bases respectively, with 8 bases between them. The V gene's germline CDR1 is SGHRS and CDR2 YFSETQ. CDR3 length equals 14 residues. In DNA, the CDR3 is TGCGCCAGCAGCTTGGGGGAGCGAAATGAAAAACTGTTTTTT. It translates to CASSLGERNEKLFF.

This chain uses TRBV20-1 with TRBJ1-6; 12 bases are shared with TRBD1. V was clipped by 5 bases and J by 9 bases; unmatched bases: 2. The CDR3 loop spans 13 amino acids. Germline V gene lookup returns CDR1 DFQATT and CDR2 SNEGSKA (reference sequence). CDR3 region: CSAGTGGVSPLHF. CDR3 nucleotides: TGCAGTGCTGGGACAGGGGGCGTTTCACCCCTCCACTTT.

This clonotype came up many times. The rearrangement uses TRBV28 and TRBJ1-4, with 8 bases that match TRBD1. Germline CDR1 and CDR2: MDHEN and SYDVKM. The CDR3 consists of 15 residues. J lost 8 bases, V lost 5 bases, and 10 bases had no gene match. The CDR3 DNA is TGTGCCAGCAGTAAGCCGGGACAGGCGAGAGAAAAACTGTTTTTT. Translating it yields CASSKPGQAREKLFF.

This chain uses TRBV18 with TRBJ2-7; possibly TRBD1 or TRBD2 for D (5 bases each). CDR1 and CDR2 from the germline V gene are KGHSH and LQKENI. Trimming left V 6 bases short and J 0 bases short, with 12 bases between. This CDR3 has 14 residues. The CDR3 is CASSRDGSSYEQYF. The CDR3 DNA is TGTGCCAGCTCCCGGGACGGAAGCTCCTACGAGCAGTACTTC.

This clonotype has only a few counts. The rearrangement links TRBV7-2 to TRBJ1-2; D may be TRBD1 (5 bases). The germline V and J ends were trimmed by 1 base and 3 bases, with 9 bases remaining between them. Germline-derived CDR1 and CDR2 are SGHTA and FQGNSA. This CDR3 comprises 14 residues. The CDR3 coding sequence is TGTGCCAGCAGCTTAGTGGGCAGGGACTATGGCTACACCTTC. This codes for CASSLVGRDYGYTF.

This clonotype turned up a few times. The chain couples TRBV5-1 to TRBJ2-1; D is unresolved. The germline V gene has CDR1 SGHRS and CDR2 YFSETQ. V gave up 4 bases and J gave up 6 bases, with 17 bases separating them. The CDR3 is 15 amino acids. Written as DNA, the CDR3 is TGCGCCAGCAGCCTGGGTGTATACGATAGCAATGAGCAGTTCTTC. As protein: CASSLGVYDSNEQFF.

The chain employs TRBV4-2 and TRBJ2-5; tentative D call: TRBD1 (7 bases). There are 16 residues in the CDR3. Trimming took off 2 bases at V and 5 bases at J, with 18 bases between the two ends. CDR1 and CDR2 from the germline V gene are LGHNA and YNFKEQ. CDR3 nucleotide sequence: TGTGCCAGCAGCCAACCTACAGGGGAGGTGGGCGAGACCCAGTACTTC. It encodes CASSQPTGEVGETQYF.

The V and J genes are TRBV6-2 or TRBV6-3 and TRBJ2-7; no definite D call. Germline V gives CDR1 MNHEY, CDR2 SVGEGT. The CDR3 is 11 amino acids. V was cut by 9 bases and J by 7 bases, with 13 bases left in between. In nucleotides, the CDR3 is TGTGCCAGAAACCCCCCGCGGGAGCAGTACTTC. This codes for CARNPPREQYF.

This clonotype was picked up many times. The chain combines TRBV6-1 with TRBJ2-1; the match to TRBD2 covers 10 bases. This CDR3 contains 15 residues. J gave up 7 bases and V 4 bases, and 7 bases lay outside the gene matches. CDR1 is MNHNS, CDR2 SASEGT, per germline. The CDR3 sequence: CASSGPGLARNEQFF. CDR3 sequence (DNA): TGTGCCAGCAGTGGACCGGGACTAGCGCGAAATGAGCAGTTCTTC.

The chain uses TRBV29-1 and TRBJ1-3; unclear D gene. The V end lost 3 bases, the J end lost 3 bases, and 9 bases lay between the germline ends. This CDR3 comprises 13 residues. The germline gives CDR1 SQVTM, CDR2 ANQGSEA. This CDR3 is CSVEPSGGNTIYF. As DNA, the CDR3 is TGCAGCGTTGAGCCCAGCGGTGGAAACACCATATATTTT.

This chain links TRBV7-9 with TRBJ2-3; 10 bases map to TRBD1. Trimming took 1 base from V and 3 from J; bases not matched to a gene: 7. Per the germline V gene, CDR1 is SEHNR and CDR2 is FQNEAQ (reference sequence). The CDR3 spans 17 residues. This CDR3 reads CASSLVRRDRGTDTQYF. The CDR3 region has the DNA TGTGCCAGCAGCTTAGTAAGACGGGACAGGGGTACAGATACGCAGTATTTT.

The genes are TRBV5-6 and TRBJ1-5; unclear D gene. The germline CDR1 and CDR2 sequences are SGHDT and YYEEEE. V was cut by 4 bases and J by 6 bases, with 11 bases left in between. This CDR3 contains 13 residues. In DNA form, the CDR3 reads TGTGCCAGCAGCGCATTGCTGGGTCAGCCCCAGCATTTT. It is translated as CASSALLGQPQHF.

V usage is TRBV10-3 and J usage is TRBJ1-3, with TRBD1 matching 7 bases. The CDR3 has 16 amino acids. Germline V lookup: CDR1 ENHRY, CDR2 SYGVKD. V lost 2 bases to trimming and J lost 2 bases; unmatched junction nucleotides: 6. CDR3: CAISEMAGQTGNTIYF. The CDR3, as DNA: TGTGCCATCAGTGAGATGGCGGGACAGACTGGAAACACCATATATTTT.

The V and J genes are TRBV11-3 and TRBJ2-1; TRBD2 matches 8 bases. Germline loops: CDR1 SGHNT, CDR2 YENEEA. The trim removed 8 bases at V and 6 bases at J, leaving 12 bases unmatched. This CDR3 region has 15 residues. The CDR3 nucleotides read TGTGCCAGCTCCCGGGGACTAGATTTCGGCAATGAGCAGTTCTTC. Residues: CASSRGLDFGNEQFF.

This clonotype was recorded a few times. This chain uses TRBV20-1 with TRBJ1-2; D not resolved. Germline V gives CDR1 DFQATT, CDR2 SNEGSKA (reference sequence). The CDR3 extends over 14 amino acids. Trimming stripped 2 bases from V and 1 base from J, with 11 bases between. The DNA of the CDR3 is TGCAGTGCTAGAAACCGGGCTAATAACTATGGCTACACCTTC. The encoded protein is CSARNRANNYGYTF.

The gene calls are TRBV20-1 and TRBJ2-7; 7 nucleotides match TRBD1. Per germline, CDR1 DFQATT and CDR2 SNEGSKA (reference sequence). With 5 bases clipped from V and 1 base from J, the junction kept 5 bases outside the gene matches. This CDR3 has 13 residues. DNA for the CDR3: TGCAGTGCTCCAGGGGGACGATCCTACGAGCAGTACTTC. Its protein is CSAPGGRSYEQYF.

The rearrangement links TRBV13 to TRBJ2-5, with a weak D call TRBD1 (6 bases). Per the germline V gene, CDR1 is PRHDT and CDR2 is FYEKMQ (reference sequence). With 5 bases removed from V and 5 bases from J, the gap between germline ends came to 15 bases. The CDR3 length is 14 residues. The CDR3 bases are TGTGCCAGCAGCCCACCAGGGGTGGATGAGACCCAGTACTTC. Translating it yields CASSPPGVDETQYF.

In DNA, the CDR3 is TGTGCCAGCAGACCACTAGCGGGAGGGAGTACGCAGTATTTT. Its protein is CASRPLAGGSTQYF. The rearrangement joins TRBV6-1 to TRBJ2-3, with 13 bases aligning to TRBD2. Trimming took 6 bases from V and 8 from J; bases not matched to a gene: 5. CDR1 and CDR2 from the germline V gene are MNHNS and SASEGT. The length of the CDR3 is 14 residues.

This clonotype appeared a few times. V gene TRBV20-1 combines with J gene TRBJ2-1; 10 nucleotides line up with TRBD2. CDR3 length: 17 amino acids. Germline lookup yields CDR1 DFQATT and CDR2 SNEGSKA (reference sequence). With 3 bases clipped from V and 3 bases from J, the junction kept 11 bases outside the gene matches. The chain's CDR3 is CSASKLSGRTLYNEQFF. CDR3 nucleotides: TGCAGTGCTAGCAAACTTAGCGGGAGGACCCTCTACAATGAGCAGTTCTTC.

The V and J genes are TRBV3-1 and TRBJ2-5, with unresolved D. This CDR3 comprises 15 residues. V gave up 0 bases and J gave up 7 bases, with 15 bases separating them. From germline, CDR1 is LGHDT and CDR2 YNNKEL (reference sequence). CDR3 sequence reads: CASSQERAQVGTQYF. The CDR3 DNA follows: TGTGCCAGCAGCCAAGAACGGGCCCAAGTAGGGACCCAGTACTTC.

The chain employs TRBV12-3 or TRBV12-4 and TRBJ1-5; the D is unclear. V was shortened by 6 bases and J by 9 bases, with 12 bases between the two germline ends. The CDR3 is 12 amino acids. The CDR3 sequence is CASSLYSRPQHF. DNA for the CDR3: TGTGCCAGCAGCTTATACAGCCGGCCCCAGCATTTT.